This TCR beta chain was retrieved from a study of cytomegalovirus exposure and HLA in healthy donors. Points from the study as a whole: Specificity of three CMV-associated chains for CMV antigens was verified in vitro. The authors later linked a missense DCLRE1C variant to TCR beta V- and J-gene trimming. In a later analysis, at a false discovery rate of 0.05, about 16,000 TCR beta sequences matched HLA alleles.

This CDR3 comprises 16 residues. Trimming took 4 bases from V and 0 from J, leaving 14 bases between them. The germline CDR1 and CDR2 sequences are SGHAT and FQNNGV. As to this clone: Its antigen remains unknown.

Primers for the PCR totalled 60 Vbeta and 13 Jbeta. The repertoire was sequenced with immunoSEQ multiplex PCR; TCRdb's copy has only in-frame clones and lacks some. The table records more than 140,000 clones, approximately 80% of them present only once. The specimen sequenced was PBMCs. The chain carries TRBV11-2 and TRBJ2-3, with D hard to call. The TCR sequence derives from a man aged 25-45 years in good health and CMV-seropositive. The CDR3 reads CASSSQPRASTDTQYF. In nucleotides, the CDR3 is TGTGCCAGCAGCTCACAACCTAGAGCCAGCACAGATACGCAGTATTTT.